This T cell receptor beta chain was profiled in a study of regulatory T cells in long-lasting Graves disease. Study information: It was over 5 years of antithyroid drugs, with positive TSH receptor antibodies, that meant persistent Graves' disease. Study-level findings and limits: New patients shared fewer public clonotypes (around 980) than persistent patients did (about 3,000).

Time point indicated: persistent/refractory GD, antithyroid drugs over 5 years with positive TRAb. Following extraction of RNA from PBMCs, that RNA was used to make the TCR library. Arm-PCR of CDR3 regions and iRepertoire HTBI primers were used to build TCR beta libraries. TCRdb re-analysed the multiplex PCR reads in MiXCR, keeping a single row per CDR3 protein. The data show around 300,000 distinct CDR3 sequences, with approximately 20% seen just once and around three fifths held by the top ten. At least ten counts were recorded for this clonotype. Its matching antigen is unknown. Trimming removed 10 bases from V and 7 bases from J; junction bases left unmatched: 12. The length of the CDR3 is 14 residues. Germline CDR1 ENHRY, CDR2 SYGVKD.

This chain connects TRBV10-3 to TRBJ1-5, with 8 bases that match TRBD1. This clonotype was obtained from a female donor with Graves disease. The source was peripheral blood mononuclear cells (PBMCs), collected when the disease was refractory, from a patient treated with antithyroid drugs. CDR3 coding DNA: TGTGCCACCTGGACAGGGAGGGAAGAACAGCCCCAGCATTTT. It yields the protein CATWTGREEQPQHF.